The T cell receptor (beta chain) described here comes from a study of cytomegalovirus exposure and HLA in healthy donors. A multiplex PCR was run with 60 Vbeta primers and 13 Jbeta primers. The data were produced by immunoSEQ multiplex PCR, yet TCRdb's version contains in-frame clones alone and is incomplete. The sample includes 80,000 or so clones, roughly 72% seen only once; the top ten take roughly 11%. The J segment lost 8 bases and the V segment lost 5 bases, leaving 13 bases of the junction unmatched. The germline gives CDR1 SGHVS, CDR2 FNYEAQ. The CDR3 contains 16 residues. The source material was PBMCs. The rearrangement links TRBV7-6 to TRBJ2-1; TRBD1 matches at 9 bases. This sequence was found in a woman between 40 and 50 years old in good health and CMV-seropositive. The CDR3 loop reads CASSQSGTGSFYEQFF. The CDR3 nucleotides read TGTGCCAGCAGCCAATCCGGGACAGGGTCGTTTTATGAGCAGTTCTTC.